The present entry profiles one T cell receptor beta chain with its context. A Seattle source enrolled patients during active infection and followed them longitudinally. The data were obtained in a study of blood T cell repertoires in COVID-19. Study-wide context: Material from acute and convalescent COVID-19 was sourced from the United States, Italy and Spain. In each case, the material was cDNA or gDNA derived from T cells, B-cell-depleted T cells, or PBMCs.

The germline V gene encodes CDR1 MDHEN and CDR2 SYDVKM. The CDR3 totals 15 residues. V was pared by 5 bases and J by 3 bases, with 9 bases of the junction left unmatched. Authors' methods: Estimation of nucleated cell counts relied on the amplification of reference gene primers. Clones were read by immunoSEQ multiplex PCR, and TCRdb kept only the in-frame ones, dropping some. That table furnishes V, J and clone size, whereas the DNA furnished D and trimming. The sample contains about 370,000 clones, more than 80% of which appear only once. The V and J genes are TRBV28 and TRBJ2-7, with 8 bases that match TRBD1. The TCR sequence derives from a woman aged 25 to 39 with COVID-19, enrolled during active disease. Specimen: peripheral blood. DNA for the CDR3: TGTGCCAGCAGTCCAACGGGACAGGTGGACTACGAGCAGTACTTC. Translation: CASSPTGQVDYEQYF.